This T cell receptor beta chain was documented in a study of blood T cell repertoires in COVID-19. About the study: Acute and convalescent COVID-19 specimens originated in the United States, Italy and Spain. Sources were T cells, B-cell-depleted T cells, or PBMCs; the material itself was cDNA or gDNA.

Trimming removed 4 bases from V and 3 bases from J, with 9 bases in between. Germline-derived CDR1 and CDR2 are SGHTA and FQGNSA. This CDR3 is built from 14 residues. In the original processing: The authors estimated nucleated cell counts from reference gene primer amplification. Sequenced by immunoSEQ multiplex PCR; TCRdb stores in-frame clones only, minus some. From that table come the V and J calls and clone size; the DNA was used to work out D and trimming. The sample has fewer than 100,000 clones; around 80% are singletons. This chain joins TRBV7-2 and TRBJ2-2, with D possibly TRBD1 on 6 matching bases. Sequences were obtained from peripheral blood. The sequence derives from a man in his 70s with acute or convalescent COVID-19. The CDR3 nucleotides read TGTGCCAGCAGCTCCCGGACAGACACCGGGGAGCTGTTTTTT. It codes for CASSSRTDTGELFF.